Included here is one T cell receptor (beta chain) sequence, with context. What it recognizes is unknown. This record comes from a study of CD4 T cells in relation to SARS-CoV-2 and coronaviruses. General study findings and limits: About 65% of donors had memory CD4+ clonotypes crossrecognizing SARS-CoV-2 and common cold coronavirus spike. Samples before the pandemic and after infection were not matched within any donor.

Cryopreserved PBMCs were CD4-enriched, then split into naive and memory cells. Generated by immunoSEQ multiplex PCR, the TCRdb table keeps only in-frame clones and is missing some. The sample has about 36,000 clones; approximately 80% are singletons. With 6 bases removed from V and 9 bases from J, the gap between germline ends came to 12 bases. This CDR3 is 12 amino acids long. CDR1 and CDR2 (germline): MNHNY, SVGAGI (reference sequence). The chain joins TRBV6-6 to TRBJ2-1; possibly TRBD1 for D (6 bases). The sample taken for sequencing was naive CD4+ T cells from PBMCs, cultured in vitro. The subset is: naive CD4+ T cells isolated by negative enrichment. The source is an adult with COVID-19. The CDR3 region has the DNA TGTGCCAGCAGAACCACAGGGAGTGAGCAGTTCTTC. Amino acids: CASRTTGSEQFF.